This TCR beta chain stems from a study of Graves' ophthalmopathy and Graves' hyperthyroidism. CDR3 size: 12 residues. Between the trimmed V and J ends, which lost 3 bases and 9 bases, there was a span of 12 bases. CDR1 and CDR2 from the germline V gene are SGHNT and YENEEA. The TCR beta CDR3 regions underwent amplification from RNA transcripts. RT-PCR in the first round used HTBI primers; a second-round multiplex PCR followed. TCRdb re-called the multiplex PCR reads through MiXCR, storing one row per CDR3 protein. In the table there are 650,000 to 800,000 distinct CDR3 sequences, roughly 39% of which are singletons. This clonotype was observed once.

The sequenced material came from peripheral blood. The V gene is TRBV11-3, the J gene TRBJ2-7, with D maybe TRBD1 (6 bases). The clonotype was recovered from an adult man with Graves' ophthalmopathy. The CDR3 spells CASSFRQGRQYF. CDR3 nucleotide sequence: TGTGCCAGCAGCTTTCGTCAGGGGCGGCAGTACTTC.